This T cell receptor beta chain was sequenced for a study of graft-versus-host responses after intestinal transplantation (dated by TCRdb to about 2021). In the study overall: Multivisceral, liver-intestinal, or isolated intestinal transplants were received by the recipients. To identify alloreactive clones, pre-transplant mixed lymphocyte reaction products were sequenced and compared with unstimulated pre-transplant donor and recipient T cells. Every recipient was given anti-thymocyte globulin induction, then maintenance tacrolimus and steroids for 2 to 3 years. Rather than being sequenced by the commercial service, samples from a few later patients were sequenced in-house on an Illumina MiSeq and processed with MiXCR. A peak of at least 4% donor T cells among recipient peripheral blood mononuclear cells was the definition used for donor T cell macrochimerism. After intestinal transplantation, graft-versus-host and host-versus-graft alloreactive T cell clones were followed in the graft, circulation and bone marrow using bulk TCR-beta CDR3 sequencing. The cohort enrolled approximately 24 intestinal transplant recipients including one retransplant, and a few patients lacking pretransplant specimens were excluded.

About this clone: Its antigen is still unknown. No much larger clone is present one base from it, and per-base qualities are unavailable.

The library was produced with the immunoSEQ multiplex PCR assay. For most patients, high-throughput TCR-beta CDR3 sequencing of genomic DNA was performed by Adaptive Biotechnologies. As for the authors' bioinformatics: Adaptive's ImmunoSEQ software supplied the TCR sequencing data for 15 to 20 patients, while MiXCR and VDJtools were used to process a few other patients. CDR3 nucleotide sequences shared between donor and recipient were removed because their origin could not be assigned. To count as alloreactive, a clone needed at least 2-fold expansion over unstimulated cells and a minimum CFSE-low frequency of 0.002% (template counts) or 0.001% (read counts). Mappable clones were those detected in sequenced pre-transplant spleen, lymph node, or MLR CFSE-low populations of the donor or recipient. Cumulative frequency of alloreactive clones was calculated as a percentage of all sequences weighted by copy number. The table was pulled from immuneACCESS by TCRdb, which kept in-frame rearrangements only. Such tables lose some clones; where checked, under half of the loss comes from unresolved V genes, and the rest has no known cause. V, J and clone size derive from that table, while D and trimming were established from the DNA sequence. The sample includes over 15,000 clones, with roughly 74% observed a single time. The top ten hold approximately 3.4% of the sample.

To isolate intraepithelial and lamina propria lymphocytes from graft specimens, dithiothreitol, EDTA incubations and collagenase D digestion were used. Bulk TCR-beta sequencing was performed on serial intestinal graft biopsy specimens collected as late as 600 days after transplant. The CDR3 starts with the cysteine, ends with the phenylalanine, and has 13 residues. Only the CDR3 region is kept as DNA, spanning 39 bases read in frame from base 1. Based on the germline V gene, the CDR1 and CDR2 sequences are SNHLY and FYNNEI. V was cut back by 6 bases and J by 3 bases, leaving a gap of 11 bases between them. What the research found in general, with its limitations: Early after transplant, declines in HvG clones were associated with peak levels of circulating GvH clones. In the allografts of patients with donor T cell macrochimerism, GvH to HvG T cell clonal ratios were high. The conclusions were limited by the relatively low number and heterogeneity of the intestinal transplant patients. GvH clones were detected in recipient bone marrow, and some appeared earlier in ileal mucosa or blood, consistent with an intestinal mucosal origin.

In this chain, TRBV2 is recombined with TRBJ1-1; the D segment could be TRBD1, given 5 matching bases. Sequencing was performed on ileum tissue, taken 14 days after transplant. The sequence was obtained from a human patient who received an intestinal transplant, so some T cells may come from the graft donor. At the DNA level, the sequence is TGTGCCAGCAGGCCGGGACCTCACACTGAAGCTTTCTTT. Translated, it reads CASRPGPHTEAFF.